A selection of T cell receptor beta chains follows, all from one sample in a study of blood T cell repertoires in COVID-19. Sequencing was performed with immunoSEQ multiplex PCR; in TCRdb, only in-frame clones are kept and a portion is missing. The sample holds 190,000 or so clones, 87% seen once. Material for sequencing was peripheral blood. The source of these receptors is a woman between 18 and 29 years old who had recovered from COVID-19. Both conserved end residues are part of each CDR3. The order of the fields is clone size, J gene, D gene, V gene, CDR3 DNA, CDR3 protein. A D gene is named only where the DNA matches it firmly. Not every row has a clone size; where given, it reads once, few, many or a size class.

clone size: NA; J gene: TRBJ2-3; D gene: TRBD1; V gene: TRBV5-1; CDR3 DNA: TGCGCCAGCAGCGGGACAGGGAAAACAGATACGCAGTATTTT; CDR3 protein: CASSGTGKTDTQYF
clone size: few; J gene: TRBJ2-1; D gene: NA; V gene: TRBV5-5; CDR3 DNA: TGTGCCAGCAGCTCCCAGGGTATATCCTACAATGAGCAGTTCTTC; CDR3 protein: CASSSQGISYNEQFF
clone size: NA; J gene: TRBJ2-1; D gene: TRBD2; V gene: TRBV2; CDR3 DNA: TGTGCCAGCAGCAATGAGGGGACTAGTCCGGTCTTC; CDR3 protein: CASSNEGTSPVF
clone size: NA; J gene: TRBJ2-3; D gene: TRBD1; V gene: TRBV24-1; CDR3 DNA: TGTGCCACCAGTGATGCAGGGGGCGCAGATACGCAGTATTTT; CDR3 protein: CATSDAGGADTQYF
clone size: NA; J gene: TRBJ1-1; D gene: NA; V gene: TRBV6-4; CDR3 DNA: TGTGCCAGCAGTACGGAGGGAAACACTGAAGCTTTCTTT; CDR3 protein: CASSTEGNTEAFF
clone size: NA; J gene: TRBJ2-3; D gene: TRBD2; V gene: TRBV24-1; CDR3 DNA: TGTGCCACCAGTGATTTGCAAGCGGGGGGCACAGATACGCAGTATTTT; CDR3 protein: CATSDLQAGGTDTQYF
clone size: NA; J gene: TRBJ2-3; D gene: NA; V gene: TRBV24-1; CDR3 DNA: TGTGCCACCAGCCCGGGAATACTTCCCTGGCAGTATTTT; CDR3 protein: CATSPGILPWQYF
clone size: NA; J gene: TRBJ2-1; D gene: TRBD2; V gene: TRBV6-2/TRBV6-3; CDR3 DNA: TGTGCCAGCAGTGCCTTACTAGCGGGAGTTGGGAATGAGCAGTTCTTC; CDR3 protein: CASSALLAGVGNEQFF
clone size: NA; J gene: TRBJ1-6; D gene: NA; V gene: TRBV9; CDR3 DNA: TGTGCCAGCAGCGAGGGGGTACATTCACCCCTCCACTTT; CDR3 protein: CASSEGVHSPLHF
clone size: NA; J gene: TRBJ2-3; D gene: NA; V gene: TRBV27; CDR3 DNA: TGTGCCAGCAGTTTATCGGGGCAGGGGAGCACAGATACGCAGTATTTT; CDR3 protein: CASSLSGQGSTDTQYF
clone size: NA; J gene: TRBJ1-1; D gene: TRBD1; V gene: TRBV7-9; CDR3 DNA: TGTGCCAGCAGCGCTGACAGGGGCGCTGAAGCTTTCTTT; CDR3 protein: CASSADRGAEAFF
clone size: NA; J gene: TRBJ2-4; D gene: NA; V gene: TRBV27; CDR3 DNA: TGTGCCAGCAGGCAACTGGGTTGGAGTGCAGACATTCAGTACTTC; CDR3 protein: CASRQLGWSADIQYF